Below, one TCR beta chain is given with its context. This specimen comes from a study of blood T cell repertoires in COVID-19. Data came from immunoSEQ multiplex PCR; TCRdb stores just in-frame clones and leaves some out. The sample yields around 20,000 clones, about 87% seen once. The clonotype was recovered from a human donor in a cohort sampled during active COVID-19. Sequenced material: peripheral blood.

CDR3 sequence reads: CASSSEWGYTF. DNA of the CDR3: TGTGCCAGCAGTTCGGAGTGGGGCTACACCTTC. This chain links TRBV28 with TRBJ1-2; the D is unclear. The germline V gene has CDR1 MDHEN and CDR2 SYDVKM. The germline V and J ends were trimmed by 4 bases and 8 bases, with 8 bases remaining between them. The CDR3 has 11 residues.